What follows are 30 T cell receptor beta chains derived from one specimen sequenced in a study of blood T cell repertoires in COVID-19. Here immunoSEQ multiplex PCR was the method, and the copy in TCRdb shows in-frame clones only, minus some. The sample yields approximately 53,000 clones, about 89% seen once. Sequenced material: peripheral blood. These receptors were taken from a human donor in a cohort sampled during active COVID-19.

This clone was observed once. V is TRBV6-5 and J is TRBJ2-1; 10 nucleotides align to TRBD2. Germline CDR1 reads MNHEY; CDR2 reads SVGAGI. The V and J ends lost 6 bases and 5 bases, in that order; junction bases with no gene match: 4. The CDR3 contains 14 residues. The CDR3, as DNA: TGTGCCAGCAGAAAGCGGGGGGGCAACAATGAGCAGTTCTTC. Residues: CASRKRGGNNEQFF.

J is TRBJ2-1 and V is TRBV14; 11 nucleotides align to TRBD2. Germline V gives CDR1 SGHDN, CDR2 FVKESK. The length of the CDR3 is 16 residues. J was trimmed by 3 bases and V by 4 bases; bases with no gene match: 5. CDR3 DNA sequence: TGTGCCAGCAGCCCGGGACTAGCGGTACTCTACAATGAGCAGTTCTTC. Translation gives CASSPGLAVLYNEQFF. The full variable domain, rest sourced from reference TRBV14 and TRBJ2-1, is EAGVTQFPSHSVIEKGQTVTLRCDPISGHDNLYWYRRVMGKEIKFLLHFVKESKQDESGMPNNRFLAERTGGTYSTLKVQPAELEDSGVYFCASSPGLAVLYNEQFFGPGTRLTVL.

This clone showed up just a few times. The chain uses TRBV6-5 and TRBJ1-3, with a possible D match to TRBD1 (6 bases). Germline V gene sequence: CDR1 MNHEY, CDR2 SVGAGI. Deletions cut 6 bases from V and 0 bases from J, with 12 bases between. The CDR3 is made up of 15 amino acids. Here the CDR3 DNA reads TGTGCCAGCAGCCTACGGACAGACTCTGGAAACACCATATATTTT. Translated, it gives CASSLRTDSGNTIYF.

The rearrangement joins TRBV27 to TRBJ2-6; D is possibly TRBD1 (5 bases). The germline V gene encodes CDR1 MNHEY and CDR2 SMNVEV (reference sequence). V lost 4 bases to trimming and J lost 0 bases, with 16 bases between them. The CDR3 is 18 residues long. Here the CDR3 DNA reads TGTGCCAGCAGTTCGCAGACAGTGATGATCTCTGGGGCCAACGTCCTGACTTTC. It yields the protein CASSSQTVMISGANVLTF.

The chain has TRBV15 and TRBJ2-7; D is unresolved. Germline lookup yields CDR1 LNHNV and CDR2 YYDKDF (reference sequence). This CDR3 comprises 11 residues. Trimming cost V 5 bases and J 1 base, with 3 bases left between them. This CDR3 reads CATSSSYEQYF. In nucleotides, the CDR3 is TGTGCCACCAGCTCGTCCTACGAGCAGTACTTC.

The chain employs TRBV12-3 or TRBV12-4 and TRBJ2-7, with 7 bases matching TRBD2. V shed 1 base, J shed 7 bases, and the junction held 1 base outside the gene matches. This CDR3 region has 12 residues. In DNA, the CDR3 is TGTGCCAGCAGTTTAGTGGGAGGGGAGCAGTACTTC. It encodes CASSLVGGEQYF.

A single count supports this clone. This chain joins TRBV7-8 and TRBJ1-6, with 8 bases identical to TRBD1. The V gene end was trimmed by 5 bases and the J gene end by 10 bases; junction bases not matched to a gene: 10. Germline CDR1 reads SGHVS; CDR2 reads FQNEAQ. This CDR3 is 15 amino acids long. In DNA, the CDR3 is TGTGCCAGCAGCCCAAAGACAGGGGTGGGGTCACCCCTCCACTTT. The encoded protein is CASSPKTGVGSPLHF.

The genes are TRBV5-4 and TRBJ2-3, with TRBD1 matching over 7 bases. The trim removed 2 bases at V and 2 bases at J, leaving 8 bases unmatched. In germline, CDR1 is SGHNT, CDR2 YYREEE (reference sequence). The CDR3 totals 16 residues. The CDR3 DNA reads TGTGCCAGCAGCTTCGGGACAGCTTCACTCACAGATACGCAGTATTTT. Translation: CASSFGTASLTDTQYF.

This sequence joins TRBV4-2 and TRBJ2-2; 7 bases line up with TRBD1. CDR1 is LGHNA and CDR2 is YNFKEQ in the germline V gene. The CDR3 is made up of 19 amino acids. V was pared by 0 bases and J by 1 base, with 11 bases of the junction left unmatched. The DNA of the CDR3 is TGTGCCAGCAGCCAAGATCCGTTAGGGGGCGAGGTGAACACCGGGGAGCTGTTTTTT. Its translation: CASSQDPLGGEVNTGELFF.

The gene calls are TRBV18 and TRBJ1-4; possible D gene TRBD1, 6 bases. Per germline, CDR1 KGHSH and CDR2 LQKENI. V lost 1 base to trimming and J lost 8 bases, with 14 bases between them. This CDR3 spans 15 amino acids. CDR3 coding DNA: TGTGCCAGCTCACCACAGAGCAGGGGAGGGGAAAAACTGTTTTTT. It codes for CASSPQSRGGEKLFF.

The chain combines TRBV9 with TRBJ1-2, with 10 bases that match TRBD1. J was trimmed by 2 bases and V by 5 bases; bases with no gene match: 3. There are 14 residues in the CDR3. CDR1 SGDLS and CDR2 YYNGEE come from the germline V gene. CDR3 bases: TGTGCCAGCAGTAAGGGACAGGGGAACTATGGCTACACCTTC. This gives the protein CASSKGQGNYGYTF.

V is TRBV6-5 and J is TRBJ2-6, with D possibly TRBD1 on 5 matching bases. The CDR3 consists of 13 residues. Germline CDR1 MNHEY, CDR2 SVGAGI. V shed 2 bases and J shed 7 bases, with 6 bases lying between them. As DNA, the CDR3 is TGTGCCAGCAGTTACGGACAAGCCAACGTCCTGACTTTC. Translation gives CASSYGQANVLTF.

The chain recombines TRBV3-1 (or the pseudogene TRBV3-2) with TRBJ2-7, with 8 nucleotides matching TRBD1. The CDR3 is 16 amino acids. CDR1 is LGHDT, CDR2 YNNKEL, per germline (reference sequence). V trimming: 1 base; J trimming: 1 base; junction bases outside the gene matches: 6. This CDR3 is CASSQVPGQGSYEQYF. CDR3 DNA sequence: TGTGCCAGCAGCCAAGTCCCTGGACAGGGATCCTACGAGCAGTACTTC.

The chain employs TRBV19 and TRBJ2-7, with D perhaps TRBD2 (6 bases). Per germline, CDR1 LNHDA and CDR2 SQIVND (reference sequence). The CDR3 covers 14 residues. Trimming shortened V by 5 bases and J by 5 bases, and 16 bases separated the two germline ends. The CDR3 reads CASSSRAGWDEQYF. The CDR3 DNA reads TGTGCCAGTAGTTCCCGGGCGGGATGGGACGAGCAGTACTTC.

The genes are TRBV7-2 and TRBJ1-1, with D unresolved. Germline CDR1 reads SGHTA; CDR2 reads FQGNSA. V lost 5 bases and J 6 bases, leaving 16 bases between the germline ends. This CDR3 comprises 14 residues. As DNA, the CDR3 is TGTGCCAGCAGCCCAGATTCGGGGAGACCTGAAGCTTTCTTT. It specifies CASSPDSGRPEAFF.

The genes are TRBV7-2 and TRBJ2-7; 11 bases match TRBD2. The ends lost 2 bases at V and 4 bases at J; junction bases unmatched: 4. The CDR3 has 15 amino acids. Germline V gene lookup returns CDR1 SGHTA and CDR2 FQGNSA. The CDR3 sequence is CASSLTSGSTYEQYF. In nucleotides, the CDR3 is TGTGCCAGCAGCTTAACTAGCGGGAGTACTTACGAGCAGTACTTC.

This rearrangement joins TRBV16 to TRBJ2-5; possibly TRBD2 for D (6 bases). Looked up from germline, CDR1 is KGHSY and CDR2 is FQNENV. The CDR3 runs to 13 residues. With 2 bases removed from V and 3 bases from J, the gap between germline ends came to 7 bases. The CDR3 DNA sequence: TGTGCCAGCAGCCAAGGGACTGAAGAGACCCAGTACTTC. Translation gives CASSQGTEETQYF.

This clone was observed a handful of times. CDR3 sequence reads: CASSLTGAEGYTF. In DNA, the CDR3 is TGTGCCAGCAGCCTAACAGGGGCGGAAGGCTACACCTTC. V usage is TRBV7-9 and J usage is TRBJ1-2, with TRBD1 matching 7 bases. Unmatched junction bases numbered 8, after V lost 5 bases and J lost 8 bases. Germline V gene data show CDR1 as SEHNR and CDR2 as FQNEAQ (reference sequence). The CDR3 length is 13 residues.

The chain is built from TRBV2 and TRBJ1-2, with a tentative D call TRBD1 (5 bases). Germline V CDR1 and CDR2: SNHLY, FYNNEI. CDR3 length equals 16 residues. V lost 4 bases to trimming and J lost 2 bases, with 17 bases between them. The CDR3 DNA follows: TGTGCCAGCAGTGCCTGGGGCAGCTTAATGAACTATGGCTACACCTTC. This encodes CASSAWGSLMNYGYTF.

The chain employs TRBV19 and TRBJ1-6, with TRBD1 identical over 7 bases. This CDR3 spans 16 amino acids. V lost 7 bases and J lost 3; bases outside the gene matches: 9. Germline V CDR1 and CDR2: LNHDA, SQIVND (reference sequence). As DNA, the CDR3 is TGTGCCAGTAAGATGGGGACAGCGGACTATAATTCACCCCTCCACTTT. Translating it yields CASKMGTADYNSPLHF.

This chain connects TRBV6-6 to TRBJ2-5, with no clear D. The CDR3 is 13 amino acids. The V gene's germline CDR1 is MNHNY and CDR2 SVGAGI (reference sequence). Trimming left V 6 bases short and J 4 bases short, with 12 bases between. As DNA, the CDR3 is TGTGCCAGCAGCCACATTGGCCTAGAGACCCAGTACTTC. Its translation: CASSHIGLETQYF.

This clone was detected once. The chain has TRBV13 and TRBJ1-5; 9 bases map to TRBD1. In germline, CDR1 is PRHDT, CDR2 FYEKMQ (reference sequence). V shed 2 bases, J shed 3 bases, and the junction held 2 bases outside the gene matches. This CDR3 region has 15 residues. Here the CDR3 reads CASSLRTGANQPQHF. CDR3 nucleotides: TGTGCCAGCAGCTTAAGGACAGGGGCCAATCAGCCCCAGCATTTT.

The chain has TRBV6-5 and TRBJ1-1; D is perhaps TRBD1 (6 bases). The CDR3 totals 14 residues. The V end lost 4 bases, the J end lost 3 bases, and 12 bases lay between the germline ends. The germline gives CDR1 MNHEY, CDR2 SVGAGI. The CDR3 bases are TGTGCCAGCAGTTTCAGGGGTCAAGACACTGAAGCTTTCTTT. Residues: CASSFRGQDTEAFF.

The rearrangement uses TRBV27 and TRBJ1-2; D perhaps matches TRBD1 (5 bases). Trimming left V 7 bases short and J 3 bases short, with 18 bases between. The CDR3 is made up of 15 amino acids. Germline loops: CDR1 MNHEY, CDR2 SMNVEV (reference sequence). The CDR3 region is CASTVAGRDHYGYTF. DNA for the CDR3: TGTGCCAGCACCGTAGCTGGCAGGGATCACTATGGCTACACCTTC.

This clone has more than one count but fewer than ten. The CDR3 coding sequence is TGTGCCAGCAGCTCCGCGGGGGGGGTTAATTCACCCCTCCACTTT. Translation gives CASSSAGGVNSPLHF. This chain joins TRBV9 and TRBJ1-6, with a weak D call TRBD1 (5 bases). Germline values: CDR1 SGDLS, CDR2 YYNGEE. V lost 4 bases and J lost 6, with 14 bases in between. The CDR3 is 15 amino acids.

The V and J genes are TRBV28 and TRBJ2-7, with 10 bases that match TRBD1. From germline, CDR1 is MDHEN and CDR2 SYDVKM. With V trimmed by 6 bases and J by 3 bases, 8 bases remained unmatched. CDR3 size: 15 residues. CDR3 sequence: CASRPPGQGIYEQYF. The CDR3 region has the DNA TGTGCCAGCAGGCCCCCGGGACAGGGGATCTACGAGCAGTACTTC.

In its sample, this clone was seen once. The chain is built from TRBV7-2 and TRBJ1-2; 9 bases agree with TRBD1. CDR3 length: 14 residues. Germline CDR1 reads SGHTA; CDR2 reads FQGNSA. The V and J ends lost 5 bases and 5 bases, in that order; junction bases with no gene match: 6. In DNA form, the CDR3 reads TGTGCCAGCAGCCGCCCCGGGACAGGGTATGGCTACACCTTC. Amino acid sequence: CASSRPGTGYGYTF.

The rearrangement joins TRBV27 to TRBJ1-6; D is possibly TRBD1 (6 bases). This CDR3 comprises 15 residues. Germline loops: CDR1 MNHEY, CDR2 SMNVEV (reference sequence). V lost 5 bases, J lost 9 bases, and 17 bases lay in between. In DNA form, the CDR3 reads TGTGCCAGCAGTCCAACAGGGTCAGTGGGTTCACCCCTCCACTTT. This gives the protein CASSPTGSVGSPLHF.

The V call is TRBV27, the J call TRBJ2-7; TRBD2 aligns across 9 bases. With 6 bases clipped from V and 6 bases from J, the junction kept 12 bases outside the gene matches. This CDR3 has 15 amino acids. The V gene's germline CDR1 is MNHEY and CDR2 SMNVEV (reference sequence). The CDR3: CASRILAGAGSEQYF. CDR3 bases: TGTGCCAGCAGGATCTTAGCGGGAGCGGGGAGCGAGCAGTACTTC.

The V and J genes are TRBV2 and TRBJ2-2; D unclear. The V end lost 9 bases, the J end lost 4 bases, and 6 bases lay between the germline ends. The CDR3 has 11 residues. Germline V CDR1 and CDR2: SNHLY, FYNNEI. Here the CDR3 reads CASQLTGELFF. The CDR3 bases are TGTGCCAGTCAACTCACCGGGGAGCTGTTTTTT.